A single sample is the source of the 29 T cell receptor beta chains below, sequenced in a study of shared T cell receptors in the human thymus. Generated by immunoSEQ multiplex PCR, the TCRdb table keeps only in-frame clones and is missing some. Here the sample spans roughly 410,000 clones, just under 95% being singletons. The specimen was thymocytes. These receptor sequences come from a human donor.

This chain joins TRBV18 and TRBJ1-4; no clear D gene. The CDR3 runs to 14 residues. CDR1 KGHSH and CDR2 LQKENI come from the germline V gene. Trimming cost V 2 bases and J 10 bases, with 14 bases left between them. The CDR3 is CASSPKGTVGKLFF. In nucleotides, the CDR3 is TGTGCCAGCTCACCAAAGGGCACCGTCGGAAAACTGTTTTTT.

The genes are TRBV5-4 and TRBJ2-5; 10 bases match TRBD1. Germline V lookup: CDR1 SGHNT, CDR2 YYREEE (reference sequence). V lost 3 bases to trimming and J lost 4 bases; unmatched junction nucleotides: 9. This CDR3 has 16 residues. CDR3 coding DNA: TGTGCCAGCAGCTGGGACAGGGGCGGGAGCGGAGAGACCCAGTACTTC. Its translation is CASSWDRGGSGETQYF.

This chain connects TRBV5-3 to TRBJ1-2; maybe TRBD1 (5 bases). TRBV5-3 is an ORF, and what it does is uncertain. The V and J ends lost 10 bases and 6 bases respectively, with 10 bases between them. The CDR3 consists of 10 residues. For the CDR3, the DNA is TGTGCCGTGACAGTAAATGGCTACACCTTC. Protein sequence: CAVTVNGYTF.

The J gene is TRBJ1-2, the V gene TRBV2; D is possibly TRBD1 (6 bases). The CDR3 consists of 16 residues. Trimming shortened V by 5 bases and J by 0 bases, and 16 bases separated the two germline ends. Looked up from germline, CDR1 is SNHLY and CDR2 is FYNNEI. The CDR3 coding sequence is TGTGCCAGCAGTAAAGACTCCCGGGACACTAACTATGGCTACACCTTC. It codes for CASSKDSRDTNYGYTF.

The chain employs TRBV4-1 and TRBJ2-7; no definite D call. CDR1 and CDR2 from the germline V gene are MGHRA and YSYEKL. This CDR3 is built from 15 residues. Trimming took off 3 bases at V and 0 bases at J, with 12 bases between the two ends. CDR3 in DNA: TGCGCCAGCAGCCAGCCCGTTGGCCACTCCTACGAGCAGTACTTC. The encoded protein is CASSQPVGHSYEQYF.

CDR3 residues: CASSQEGGARETDTQYF. The CDR3 DNA follows: TGCGCCAGCAGCCAAGAGGGGGGGGCGCGTGAGACAGATACGCAGTATTTT. This rearrangement joins TRBV4-3 to TRBJ2-3; the D gene is possibly TRBD2 (7 bases). This CDR3 contains 17 residues. Trimming left V 0 bases short and J 3 bases short, with 16 bases between. From germline, CDR1 is LGHNA and CDR2 YSLEER.

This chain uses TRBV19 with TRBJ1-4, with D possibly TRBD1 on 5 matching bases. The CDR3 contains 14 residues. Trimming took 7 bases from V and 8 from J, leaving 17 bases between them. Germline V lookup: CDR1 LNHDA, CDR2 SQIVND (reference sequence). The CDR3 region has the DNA TGTGCCAGTACCCCCCTGGGGGGTCACGAAAAACTGTTTTTT. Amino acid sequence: CASTPLGGHEKLFF.

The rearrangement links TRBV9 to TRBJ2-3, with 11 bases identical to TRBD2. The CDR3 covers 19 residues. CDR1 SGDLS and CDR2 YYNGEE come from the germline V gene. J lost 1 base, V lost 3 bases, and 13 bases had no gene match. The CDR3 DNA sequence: TGTGCCAGCAGCGCGAGGACTAGCGGGCCTTCCAGGCGCACAGATACGCAGTATTTT. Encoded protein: CASSARTSGPSRRTDTQYF.

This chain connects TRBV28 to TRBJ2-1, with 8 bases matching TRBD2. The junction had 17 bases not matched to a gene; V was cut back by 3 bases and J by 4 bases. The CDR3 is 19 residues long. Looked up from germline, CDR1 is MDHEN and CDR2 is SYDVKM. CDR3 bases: TGTGCCAGCAGTTTTAAAGAACGGGAGGGCCGTAACAATTACAATGAGCAGTTCTTC. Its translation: CASSFKEREGRNNYNEQFF.

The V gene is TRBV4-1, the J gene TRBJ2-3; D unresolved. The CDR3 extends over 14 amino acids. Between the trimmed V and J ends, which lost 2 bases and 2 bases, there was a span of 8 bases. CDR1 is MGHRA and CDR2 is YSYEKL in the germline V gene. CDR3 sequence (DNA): TGCGCCAGCAGCCAAATAACAATCACAGATACGCAGTATTTT. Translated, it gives CASSQITITDTQYF.

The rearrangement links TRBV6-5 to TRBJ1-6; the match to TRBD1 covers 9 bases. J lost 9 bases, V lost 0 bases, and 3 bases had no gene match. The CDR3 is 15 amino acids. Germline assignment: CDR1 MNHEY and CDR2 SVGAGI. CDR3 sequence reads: CASSYSGTGFSPLHF. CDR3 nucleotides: TGTGCCAGCAGTTACTCAGGGACAGGGTTTTCACCCCTCCACTTT.

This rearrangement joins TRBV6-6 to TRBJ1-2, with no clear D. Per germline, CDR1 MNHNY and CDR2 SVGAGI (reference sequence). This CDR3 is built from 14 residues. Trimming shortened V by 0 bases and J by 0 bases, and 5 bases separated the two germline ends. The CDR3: CASSYSGANYGYTF. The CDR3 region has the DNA TGTGCCAGCAGTTACTCTGGTGCTAACTATGGCTACACCTTC.

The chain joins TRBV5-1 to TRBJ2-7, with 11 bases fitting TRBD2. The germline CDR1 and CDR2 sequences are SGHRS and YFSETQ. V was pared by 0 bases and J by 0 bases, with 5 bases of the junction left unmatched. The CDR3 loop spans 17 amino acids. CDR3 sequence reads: CASSLVSGRASSYEQYF. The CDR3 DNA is TGCGCCAGCAGCTTGGTTAGCGGGAGGGCCAGCTCCTACGAGCAGTACTTC.

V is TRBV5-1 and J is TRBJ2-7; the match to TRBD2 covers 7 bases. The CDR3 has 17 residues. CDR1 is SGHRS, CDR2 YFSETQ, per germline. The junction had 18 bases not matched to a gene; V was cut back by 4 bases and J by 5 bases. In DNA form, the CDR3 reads TGCGCCAGCAGCGGACGTCGCAGGACTAGTGTTTTCCACGAGCAGTACTTC. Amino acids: CASSGRRRTSVFHEQYF. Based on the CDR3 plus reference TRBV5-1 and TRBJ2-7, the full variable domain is KAGVTQTPRYLIKTRGQQVTLSCSPISGHRSVSWYQQTPGQGLQFLFEYFSETQRNKGNFPGRFSGRQFSNSRSEMNVSTLELGDSALYLCASSGRRRTSVFHEQYFGPGTRLTVT.

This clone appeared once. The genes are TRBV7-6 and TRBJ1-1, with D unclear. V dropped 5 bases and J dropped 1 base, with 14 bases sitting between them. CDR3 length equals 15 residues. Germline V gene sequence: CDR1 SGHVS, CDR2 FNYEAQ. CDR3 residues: CASSTKQRPNTEAFF. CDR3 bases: TGTGCCAGCAGCACCAAGCAACGTCCGAACACTGAAGCTTTCTTT.

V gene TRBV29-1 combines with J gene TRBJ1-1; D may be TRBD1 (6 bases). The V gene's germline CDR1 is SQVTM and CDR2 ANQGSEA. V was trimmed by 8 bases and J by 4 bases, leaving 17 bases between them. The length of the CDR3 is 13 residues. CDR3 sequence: CSLRGRGGTEAFF. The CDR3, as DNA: TGCAGCCTCCGGGGGCGGGGTGGCACTGAAGCTTTCTTT.

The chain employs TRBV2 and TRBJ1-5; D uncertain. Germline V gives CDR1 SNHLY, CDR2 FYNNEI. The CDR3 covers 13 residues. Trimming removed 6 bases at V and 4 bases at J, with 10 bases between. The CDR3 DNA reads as TGTGCCAGCAGAGAGATGAGAAATCAGCCCCAGCATTTT. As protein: CASREMRNQPQHF.

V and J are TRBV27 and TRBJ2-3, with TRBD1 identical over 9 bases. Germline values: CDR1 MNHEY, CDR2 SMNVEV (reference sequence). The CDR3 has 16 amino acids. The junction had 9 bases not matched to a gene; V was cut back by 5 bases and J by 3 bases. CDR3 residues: CASSRLQGAGTDTQYF. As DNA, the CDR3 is TGTGCCAGCAGTCGTCTACAGGGGGCGGGTACAGATACGCAGTATTTT.

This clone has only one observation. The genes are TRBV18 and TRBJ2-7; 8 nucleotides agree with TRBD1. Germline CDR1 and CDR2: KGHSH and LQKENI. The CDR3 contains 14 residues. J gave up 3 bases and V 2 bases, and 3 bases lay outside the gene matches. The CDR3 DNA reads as TGTGCCAGCTCACCAATGGACAGGGACTACGAGCAGTACTTC. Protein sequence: CASSPMDRDYEQYF.

The chain's CDR3 is CASSSRDRANEQFF. Here the CDR3 DNA reads TGTGCCAGCAGCTCCCGGGACAGGGCTAATGAGCAGTTCTTC. The chain recombines TRBV5-5 with TRBJ2-1; TRBD1 agrees at 9 bases. With 3 bases clipped from V and 7 bases from J, the junction kept 5 bases outside the gene matches. The CDR3 sequence is 14 residues long. The germline V gene encodes CDR1 SGHKS and CDR2 YYEKEE (reference sequence). Complete variable domain (other parts from reference TRBV5-5 and TRBJ2-1): DAGVTQSPTHLIKTRGQQVTLRCSPISGHKSVSWYQQVLGQGPQFIFQYYEKEERGRGNFPDRFSARQFPNYSSELNVNALLLGDSALYLCASSSRDRANEQFFGPGTRLTVL.

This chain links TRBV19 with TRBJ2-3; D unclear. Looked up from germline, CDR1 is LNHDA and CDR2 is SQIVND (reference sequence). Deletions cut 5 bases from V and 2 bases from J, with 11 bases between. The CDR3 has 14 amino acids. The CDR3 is CASSSPVSTDTQYF. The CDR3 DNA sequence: TGTGCCAGTAGTTCCCCAGTTTCCACAGATACGCAGTATTTT.

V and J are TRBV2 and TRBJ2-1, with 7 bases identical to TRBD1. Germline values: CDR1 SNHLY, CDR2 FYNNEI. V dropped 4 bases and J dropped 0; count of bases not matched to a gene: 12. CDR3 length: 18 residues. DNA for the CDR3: TGTGCCAGCAGTGGTGCCCTCGGACAGGCGAGCTCCTACAATGAGCAGTTCTTC. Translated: CASSGALGQASSYNEQFF. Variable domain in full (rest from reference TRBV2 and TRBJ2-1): EPEVTQTPSHQVTQMGQEVILRCVPISNHLYFYWYRQILGQKVEFLVSFYNNEISEKSEIFDDQFSVERPDGSNFTLKIRSTKLEDSAMYFCASSGALGQASSYNEQFFGPGTRLTVL.

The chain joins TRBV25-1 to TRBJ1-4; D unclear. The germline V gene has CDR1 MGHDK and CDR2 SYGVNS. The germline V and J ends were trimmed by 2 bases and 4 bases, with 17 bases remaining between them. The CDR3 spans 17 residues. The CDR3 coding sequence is TGTGCCAGCAGTGAACTGCCTTTTGTGGGGATTAATGAAAAACTGTTTTTT. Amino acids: CASSELPFVGINEKLFF. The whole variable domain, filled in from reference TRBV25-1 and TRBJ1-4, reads EADIYQTPRYLVIGTGKKITLECSQTMGHDKMYWYQQDPGMELHLIHYSYGVNSTEKGDLSSESTVSRIRTEHFPLTLESARPSHTSQYLCASSELPFVGINEKLFFGSGTQLSVL.

The CDR3 region is CASSLWVAGTEAFF. The DNA for the CDR3 is TGTGCCAGCAGTTTATGGGTCGCGGGTACTGAAGCTTTCTTT. The chain is built from TRBV28 and TRBJ1-1, with D unresolved. Germline V gives CDR1 MDHEN, CDR2 SYDVKM. This CDR3 is built from 14 residues. The germline V and J ends were trimmed by 0 bases and 5 bases, with 10 bases remaining between them.

The CDR3 sequence is CASSIESHTDTQYF. DNA for the CDR3: TGTGCCAGTAGTATAGAGTCCCACACAGATACGCAGTATTTT. The chain combines TRBV19 with TRBJ2-3, with unresolved D. The CDR3 totals 14 residues. Trimming shortened V by 0 bases and J by 2 bases, and 6 bases separated the two germline ends. Looked up from germline, CDR1 is LNHDA and CDR2 is SQIVND (reference sequence).

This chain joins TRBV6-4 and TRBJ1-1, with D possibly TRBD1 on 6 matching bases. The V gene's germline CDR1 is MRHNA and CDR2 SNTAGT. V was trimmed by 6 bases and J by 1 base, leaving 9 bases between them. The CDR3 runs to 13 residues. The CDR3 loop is CASSQDRNTEAFF. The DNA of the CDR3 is TGTGCCAGCAGCCAGGACAGGAACACTGAAGCTTTCTTT.

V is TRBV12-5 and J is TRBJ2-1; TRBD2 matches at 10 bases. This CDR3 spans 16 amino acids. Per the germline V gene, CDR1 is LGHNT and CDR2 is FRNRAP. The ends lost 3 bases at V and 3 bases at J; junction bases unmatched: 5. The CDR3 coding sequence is TGTGCTAGTGGTTTTCTAGCGGGAGACGGCTACAATGAGCAGTTCTTC. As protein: CASGFLAGDGYNEQFF. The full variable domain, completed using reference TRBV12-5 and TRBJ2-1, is DARVTQTPRHKVTEMGQEVTMRCQPILGHNTVFWYRQTMMQGLELLAYFRNRAPLDDSGMPKDRFSAEMPDATLATLKIQPSEPRDSAVYFCASGFLAGDGYNEQFFGPGTRLTVL.

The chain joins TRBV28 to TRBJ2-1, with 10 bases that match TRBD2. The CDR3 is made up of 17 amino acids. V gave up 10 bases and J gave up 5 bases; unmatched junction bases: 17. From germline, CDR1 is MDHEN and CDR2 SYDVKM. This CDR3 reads CATIRDLIAGGNNEQFF. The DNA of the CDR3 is TGTGCCACCATCAGGGATCTAATAGCGGGAGGAAACAATGAGCAGTTCTTC.

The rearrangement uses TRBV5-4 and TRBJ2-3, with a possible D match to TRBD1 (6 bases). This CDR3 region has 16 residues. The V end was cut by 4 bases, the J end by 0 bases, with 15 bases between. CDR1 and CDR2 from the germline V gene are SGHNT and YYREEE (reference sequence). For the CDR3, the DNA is TGTGCCAGCAGCGGAATACGGACAGAGAGCACAGATACGCAGTATTTT. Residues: CASSGIRTESTDTQYF.